These T cell receptor beta chains were read from a single sample in a study of cytomegalovirus exposure and HLA in healthy donors. Only in-frame clones appear in the TCRdb table, and some are missing; sequencing was by immunoSEQ multiplex PCR. The table has roughly 47,000 clones, approximately 94% seen once. Sequenced sample: PBMCs. Receptor source: a young woman in good health and CMV-seronegative. The CDR3 runs from the conserved cysteine through the conserved F or W. D genes are given only for firm matches. Clone size is given for some rows only: seen once, a few or many times, or a class if the clone is expanded.

d_call	j_call	clone_size	v_call	cdr3_aa	cdr3_nt
-	TRBJ2-1	-	TRBV10-1	CASSEGTPGEQFF	TGCGCCAGCAGTGAGGGAACTCCGGGTGAGCAGTTCTTC
TRBD2	TRBJ2-3	-	TRBV4-1	CASSQAYRGSGGTDTQYF	TGCGCCAGCAGCCAAGCCTACAGAGGTAGCGGGGGCACAGATACGCAGTATTTT
-	TRBJ2-5	once	TRBV5-6	CASSLGAGETQYF	TGTGCCAGCAGCTTGGGGGCGGGAGAGACCCAGTACTTC
TRBD2	TRBJ2-3	-	TRBV10-3	CAISDPLAGDGDTQYF	TGTGCCATCAGTGATCCACTAGCGGGGGATGGGGATACGCAGTATTTT
-	TRBJ2-7	-	TRBV7-3	CASSLAGGPHEQYF	TGTGCCAGCAGCTTAGCCGGAGGGCCCCACGAGCAGTACTTC
-	TRBJ1-5	-	TRBV18	CASSPGRDQPQHF	TGTGCCAGCTCACCAGGGAGGGATCAGCCCCAGCATTTT
-	TRBJ2-2	medium-sized	TRBV6-4	CASSELAGNTGELFF	TGTGCCAGCAGTGAATTGGCGGGGAACACCGGGGAGCTGTTTTTT
-	TRBJ1-6	-	TRBV6-5	CASSYGRTVPNSPLHF	TGTGCCAGCAGTTACGGTCGGACAGTCCCTAATTCACCCCTCCACTTT
TRBD1	TRBJ1-5	-	TRBV2	CASRGTGRDQPQHF	TGTGCCAGCAGAGGGACAGGTCGCGATCAGCCCCAGCATTTT
-	TRBJ1-5	-	TRBV4-1	CASSQDFYQPQHF	TGCGCCAGCAGCCAAGACTTTTATCAGCCCCAGCATTTT
TRBD2	TRBJ2-1	once	TRBV9	CASSVVSAGGYNEQFF	TGTGCCAGCAGCGTAGTTAGCGCGGGAGGGTACAATGAGCAGTTCTTC
TRBD1	TRBJ2-2	-	TRBV11-2	CASSSGQGSTGELFF	TGTGCCAGCAGTTCTGGACAGGGGAGCACCGGGGAGCTGTTTTTT
-	TRBJ2-1	-	TRBV30	CAWTSSTGSYEQFF	TGTGCCTGGACAAGCAGTACAGGGTCCTATGAGCAGTTCTTC
-	TRBJ2-7	-	TRBV11-2	CASSLVAGKSSYEQYF	TGTGCCAGCAGCTTAGTGGCGGGAAAGAGCTCCTACGAGCAGTACTTC
TRBD2	TRBJ2-5	-	TRBV5-6	CASSPLREGRRETQYF	TGTGCCAGCAGCCCCTTGCGGGAGGGGCGTCGAGAGACCCAGTACTTC
-	TRBJ1-5	-	TRBV6-1	CASSDSSGGQPQHF	TGTGCCAGCTCGGACTCCTCCGGGGGTCAGCCCCAGCATTTT
-	TRBJ2-5	-	TRBV6-6	CASSTGELQETQYF	TGTGCCAGCAGCACAGGAGAACTCCAAGAGACCCAGTACTTC
TRBD1	TRBJ1-1	-	TRBV5-1	CASSTGLTTEAFF	TGCGCCAGCTCGACAGGGCTAACCACTGAAGCTTTCTTT
-	TRBJ1-5	-	TRBV27	CASFSEESNQPQHF	TGTGCCAGCTTTTCTGAAGAGAGCAATCAGCCCCAGCATTTT
TRBD1	TRBJ1-2	-	TRBV29-1	CSVDWQGDYGYTF	TGCAGCGTTGATTGGCAGGGGGACTATGGCTACACCTTC
TRBD1	TRBJ2-7	few	TRBV5-1	CASSAGDRVWEQYF	TGCGCCAGCAGCGCGGGGGACAGGGTATGGGAGCAGTACTTC
TRBD1	TRBJ2-3	-	TRBV28	CASSLYRGDTQYF	TGTGCCAGCAGTTTATACAGGGGAGATACGCAGTATTTT
TRBD2	TRBJ2-3	-	TRBV29-1	CSVEAGGRGTDTQYF	TGCAGCGTTGAAGCGGGGGGGCGGGGCACAGATACGCAGTATTTT
-	TRBJ2-7	-	TRBV19	CASSIGGGSYEQYF	TGTGCCAGTAGTATAGGGGGCGGCTCCTACGAGCAGTACTTC
-	TRBJ2-2	once	TRBV6-1	CASSEARQDRSTGELFF	TGTGCCAGCAGTGAAGCCCGACAGGACCGGTCCACCGGGGAGCTGTTTTTT
-	TRBJ1-6	-	TRBV28	CASSSSNSPLHF	TGTGCCAGCAGTTCTTCTAATTCACCCCTCCACTTT
-	TRBJ2-3	-	TRBV6-5	CASSPGHGTDTQYF	TGTGCCAGCAGTCCGGGACACGGGACAGATACGCAGTATTTT
-	TRBJ2-3	-	TRBV28	CASSLQQGKGTDTQYF	TGTGCCAGCAGTTTACAGCAGGGGAAGGGCACAGATACGCAGTATTTT